These T cell receptor beta chains were read from a single sample in a study of cytomegalovirus exposure and HLA in healthy donors. Assay: immunoSEQ multiplex PCR; the TCRdb copy retains only in-frame clones and omits some. The data contain some 90,000 clones, under 90% of them seen just once; the ten biggest clones take up about 4%. Material: PBMCs. The source is a man over 45 in good health and CMV-seronegative. The CDR3 runs from the conserved cysteine through the conserved F or W. D genes are given only for firm matches. Size values are once, few and many counts, or a class for expanded clones, and some rows have none.

CDR3 DNA | CDR3 protein | clone size | D gene | J gene | V gene
TGCGCCAGCAGCTGGTCGACTAGCGGTACCTTCGAGCAGTACTTC | CASSWSTSGTFEQYF | NA | TRBD2 | TRBJ2-7 | TRBV5-1
TGTGCCGGTAGACAGGGGTTACGAGAGACCCAGTACTTC | CAGRQGLRETQYF | NA | TRBD1 | TRBJ2-5 | TRBV10-3
TGTGCCAGTAGTATAGATCGGGGGAGCGGCAATCAGCCCCAGCATTTT | CASSIDRGSGNQPQHF | NA | NA | TRBJ1-5 | TRBV19
TGTGCCAGCAGTTTAAGGCGGGAGCAGGTGACCCAGTACTTC | CASSLRREQVTQYF | NA | TRBD2 | TRBJ2-5 | TRBV6-6
TGTGCCAGCAGTTTATTACAGGGGAACACTGAAGCTTTCTTT | CASSLLQGNTEAFF | NA | NA | TRBJ1-1 | TRBV27
TGCGCCAGCACAGGGGGCGCCGGCCCAGATACGCAGTATTTT | CASTGGAGPDTQYF | NA | TRBD1 | TRBJ2-3 | TRBV5-1
TGTGCCAGCTCACGGGGCCAAAACACTGAAGCTTTCTTT | CASSRGQNTEAFF | NA | NA | TRBJ1-1 | TRBV18
TGTGCCAGCAGCTTAGTACTCGGGACAGCAACTAATGAAAAACTGTTTTTT | CASSLVLGTATNEKLFF | NA | TRBD1 | TRBJ1-4 | TRBV7-9
TGTGCCAGCAGCCAAGATGGGACCGCGGGGGGCGAGCAGTACTTC | CASSQDGTAGGEQYF | NA | TRBD2 | TRBJ2-7 | TRBV14
TGTGCCAGCAGCTCGGGGACAGGAAGAAATGAAAAACTGTTTTTT | CASSSGTGRNEKLFF | NA | TRBD1 | TRBJ1-4 | TRBV11-2
TGTGCCAGCAGCCAAGTAGCACTAGCGGGTAACAAAGAGCAGTACTTC | CASSQVALAGNKEQYF | NA | TRBD2 | TRBJ2-7 | TRBV4-2
TGCGCCAGCAGCGGGTCCGGAGGGGGGGGTGATACGCAGTATTTT | CASSGSGGGGDTQYF | NA | NA | TRBJ2-3 | TRBV5-1
TGTGCCAGCTCACCACGGAGGGAACCCGGGGAGCTGTTTTTT | CASSPRREPGELFF | NA | NA | TRBJ2-2 | TRBV18
TGTGCCAGCAGCTTAGGGGGTGCCGCTGCCCCGGGACAGTACTTC | CASSLGGAAAPGQYF | NA | NA | TRBJ2-5 | TRBV11-2
TGTGCCAGCAGTCTGGCGACTCTCTCCTACGAGCAGTACTTC | CASSLATLSYEQYF | NA | NA | TRBJ2-7 | TRBV7-2
TGTGCCAGCAGCCTCAGGGGCCCGAACACTGAAGCTTTCTTT | CASSLRGPNTEAFF | few | NA | TRBJ1-1 | TRBV5-6
TGTGCCAGCTCATCCTCCCAGGGAGGGACCCGAGCTAACTATGGCTACACCTTC | CASSSSQGGTRANYGYTF | NA | NA | TRBJ1-2 | TRBV18
TGTGCCAGCAGCTTATCTAGCGGGGGGTCCACGCAGTATTTT | CASSLSSGGSTQYF | NA | TRBD2 | TRBJ2-3 | TRBV7-9
TGCAGCGTTCGACGCTTCGATGGGAGTTCCTACAATGAGCAGTTCTTC | CSVRRFDGSSYNEQFF | NA | NA | TRBJ2-1 | TRBV29-1
TGTGCCATCAGTGACGGAACGACAGGGAAGAACACTGAAGCTTTCTTT | CAISDGTTGKNTEAFF | once | TRBD1 | TRBJ1-1 | TRBV10-3
TGCGCCAGCAGCCAAGGGGGACTAGCGGGAGGCCACAATGAGCAGTTCTTC | CASSQGGLAGGHNEQFF | NA | TRBD2 | TRBJ2-1 | TRBV4-3
TGTGCCAGCAGCCGGAACAGGGGCGGCAGCTACGAGCAGTACTTC | CASSRNRGGSYEQYF | NA | TRBD1 | TRBJ2-7 | TRBV7-2
TGCGCCAGCAGCTTGACTACCTCCGAGCAGTACTTC | CASSLTTSEQYF | NA | NA | TRBJ2-7 | TRBV5-1
TGTGCCAGCAGTTTACGGACTAGCGGGAACAATGAGCAGTTCTTC | CASSLRTSGNNEQFF | NA | TRBD2 | TRBJ2-1 | TRBV27
TGTGCCAGCAGTGGGGTGGGGAGTGGAGTTCGATCACCCCTCCACTTT | CASSGVGSGVRSPLHF | NA | NA | TRBJ1-6 | TRBV6-6
TGTGCCAGCAGCTTAGCGCCTCCAGGGAACGAGCAGTACTTC | CASSLAPPGNEQYF | NA | NA | TRBJ2-7 | TRBV7-9
TGTGCCAGTAGTTTAGGGCCGGGAAAGGGCTACACCTTC | CASSLGPGKGYTF | few | NA | TRBJ1-2 | TRBV11-2
TGTGCCAGCAGTCCACAGGGGTCGGACACTGAAGCTTTCTTT | CASSPQGSDTEAFF | NA | TRBD1 | TRBJ1-1 | TRBV7-9
TGTGCCAGCAGCAGCCAGACAGGGTCCGAGCAGTACTTC | CASSSQTGSEQYF | few | TRBD1 | TRBJ2-7 | TRBV6-4
TGTGCCAGCAGTCCCGAGGGCTATCAGTCGAAGCAGTACTTC | CASSPEGYQSKQYF | NA | NA | TRBJ2-5 | TRBV6-6
TGTGCCAGCAGTTTGCCACAGGGAGGCTACACCTTC | CASSLPQGGYTF | NA | NA | TRBJ1-2 | TRBV28
TGTGCCAGCAGTGGGAGGGCGCGCGGCTACACCTTC | CASSGRARGYTF | NA | NA | TRBJ1-2 | TRBV28
TGTGCCAGCAGTTTAGGACAGGGTTTTTATGGCTACACCTTC | CASSLGQGFYGYTF | NA | TRBD1 | TRBJ1-2 | TRBV27
TGCGCCAGCAGCTTGTCTTGGAACACTGAAGCTTTCTTT | CASSLSWNTEAFF | NA | NA | TRBJ1-1 | TRBV5-1
TGTGCCAGCAGTTTCCCCGGGACAGGGGTCGGCGAGCAGTACTTC | CASSFPGTGVGEQYF | NA | TRBD1 | TRBJ2-7 | TRBV28
TGTGCCAGCAGGATAGGACAGCAAATTTCCTACGAGCAGTACTTC | CASRIGQQISYEQYF | NA | NA | TRBJ2-7 | TRBV6-6
TGTGCCAGCAGCTTCAAGGCCGGAGCGGGAGGCACAGATACGCAGTATTTT | CASSFKAGAGGTDTQYF | NA | TRBD2 | TRBJ2-3 | TRBV11-2
TGTGCCAGCAGTTTACGGACAGGATCCTACGAGCAGTACTTC | CASSLRTGSYEQYF | NA | TRBD1 | TRBJ2-7 | TRBV28
TGTGCCAGCAGCCTACTAAGTTATGAGCAGTTCTTC | CASSLLSYEQFF | NA | NA | TRBJ2-1 | TRBV7-2
TGTGCCTGGAGTGTTGCCCAGGGACTCCTTAATGAAAAACTGTTTTTT | CAWSVAQGLLNEKLFF | once | NA | TRBJ1-4 | TRBV30
TGTGCCAGCAGCTTGGGGCAGAACACTGAAGCTTTCTTT | CASSLGQNTEAFF | NA | NA | TRBJ1-1 | TRBV7-2
TGTGCCAGCAGTCTCGGACTCTACAATGAGCAGTTCTTC | CASSLGLYNEQFF | NA | NA | TRBJ2-1 | TRBV6-6
TGTGCCACCCGGGGAGCGGACAGTCGCCCGCTATCCGGGGAGCTGTTTTTT | CATRGADSRPLSGELFF | NA | NA | TRBJ2-2 | TRBV10-3
TGTGCCAGCAGTCCCTCCCCGGGAGGGAGGAACGAGCAGTACTTC | CASSPSPGGRNEQYF | NA | TRBD2 | TRBJ2-7 | TRBV6-1
TGTGCCAGCAGCATTGTCTCCACAGATACGCAGTATTTT | CASSIVSTDTQYF | NA | NA | TRBJ2-3 | TRBV5-4
TGTGCCAGCAGCTCCCCTAGCGGGAGTTCAGATACGCAGTATTTT | CASSSPSGSSDTQYF | NA | TRBD2 | TRBJ2-3 | TRBV5-4
TGTGCCAGCAGTTCCGACTATGGCTACACCTTC | CASSSDYGYTF | NA | NA | TRBJ1-2 | TRBV28
TGTGCCAGTAGTATAGGGGGACTAGCGCCCCTCTCCTACGAGCAGTACTTC | CASSIGGLAPLSYEQYF | NA | TRBD2 | TRBJ2-7 | TRBV19
TGTGCCAGCAGTTTAAGCCGGGACAGGGCCTGGGAAAAACTGTTTTTT | CASSLSRDRAWEKLFF | once | TRBD1 | TRBJ1-4 | TRBV27
TGTGCCAGTAGGTCTCGAGGCGGGAGGTCCCTCAATGAGCAGTTCTTC | CASRSRGGRSLNEQFF | NA | TRBD2 | TRBJ2-1 | TRBV19
TGTGCCAGCTCACTAGACAATGAGCAGTTCTTC | CASSLDNEQFF | NA | NA | TRBJ2-1 | TRBV18
TGCGCCAGCAGCTTCCCGGGGACAGGGGGGGGGCCTCAAGAGACCCAGTACTTC | CASSFPGTGGGPQETQYF | NA | TRBD1 | TRBJ2-5 | TRBV5-1
TGTGCCAGCAGTGAAGCGGAAGGGGCTGGAAACACCATATATTTT | CASSEAEGAGNTIYF | NA | NA | TRBJ1-3 | TRBV6-1
TGTGCCAGCAGGCCCGGGACAGGGTCAACCGGGGAGCTGTTTTTT | CASRPGTGSTGELFF | few | TRBD1 | TRBJ2-2 | TRBV7-3
TGTGCCAGCAGCTTGCAAGGGGCGACCCCCTACGAGCAGTACTTC | CASSLQGATPYEQYF | NA | NA | TRBJ2-7 | TRBV5-5
TGCGCCAGCAGCCCGGCGGGACGGAACTCCTACGAGCAGTACTTC | CASSPAGRNSYEQYF | many | NA | TRBJ2-7 | TRBV5-1
TGTGCCAGCAGTTTTCGGGAGTTCTACGAGCAGTACTTC | CASSFREFYEQYF | NA | NA | TRBJ2-7 | TRBV28